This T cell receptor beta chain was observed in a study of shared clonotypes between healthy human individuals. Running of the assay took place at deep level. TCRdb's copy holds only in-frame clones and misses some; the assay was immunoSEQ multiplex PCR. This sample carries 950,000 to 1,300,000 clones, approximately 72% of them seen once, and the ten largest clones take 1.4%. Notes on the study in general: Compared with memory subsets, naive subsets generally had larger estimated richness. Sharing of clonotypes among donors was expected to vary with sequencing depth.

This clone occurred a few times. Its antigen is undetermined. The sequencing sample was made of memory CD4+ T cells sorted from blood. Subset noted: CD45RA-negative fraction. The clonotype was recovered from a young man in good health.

The CDR3 region is CASSLSGLDRSAGNTIYF. The CDR3 DNA follows: TGCGCCAGCAGCTTGTCTGGACTCGACAGGTCCGCTGGAAACACCATATATTTT. The chain has TRBV5-1 and TRBJ1-3, with a tentative D call TRBD1 (6 bases). V lost 1 base to trimming and J lost 2 bases, with 19 bases between them. Looked up from germline, CDR1 is SGHRS and CDR2 is YFSETQ. The CDR3 contains 18 residues.